Given below is one T cell receptor beta chain in context. Its antigen is unknown. Healthy individuals of Caucasian origin from Russia, aged roughly 6 to 90, served as donors. This entry comes from a study of blood T cells in healthy people across ages. Study observations and caveats: Long-lived donors had more naive CD4+ cells and higher diversity than aged donors. A roughly linear fall in TCR beta diversity per million T cells was seen with increasing age.

The length of the CDR3 is 15 residues. CDR1 SQVTM and CDR2 ANQGSEA come from the germline V gene. After removal of 6 bases from V and 7 bases from J, the junction contained 10 bases not matched to a gene. Primed by a sample-barcoded 5' primer and a J-beta primer mix, a second PCR proceeded for 7 to 11 cycles. All samples gave at least 2.5 million CDR3-containing paired-end reads. TCRdb reprocessed the 5' RACE reads with MiXCR, giving one entry per CDR3 protein. Of around 800,000 distinct CDR3 sequences in the sample, 35% to 60% were seen once. The chain recombines TRBV29-1 with TRBJ2-1, with 12 nucleotides matching TRBD2. This clonotype was obtained from a man aged 80 or over in good health. Sequencing was performed on blood. The CDR3 DNA sequence: TGCAGCGTGCGGACTAGCGGGATGGGTACTAATGAGCAGTTCTTC. It codes for CSVRTSGMGTNEQFF.